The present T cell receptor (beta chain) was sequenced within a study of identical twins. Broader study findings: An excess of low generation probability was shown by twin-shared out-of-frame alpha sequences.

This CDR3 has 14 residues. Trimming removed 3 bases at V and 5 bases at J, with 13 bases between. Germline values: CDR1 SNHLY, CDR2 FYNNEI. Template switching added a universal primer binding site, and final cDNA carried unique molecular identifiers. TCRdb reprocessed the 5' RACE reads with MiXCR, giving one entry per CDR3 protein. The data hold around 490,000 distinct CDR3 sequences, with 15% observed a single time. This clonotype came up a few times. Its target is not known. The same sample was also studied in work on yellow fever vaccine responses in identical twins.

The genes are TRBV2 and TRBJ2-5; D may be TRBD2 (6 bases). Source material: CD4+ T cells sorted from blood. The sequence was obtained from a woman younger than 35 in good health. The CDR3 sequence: CASSEGLSSETQYF. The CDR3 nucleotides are TGTGCCAGCAGTGAGGGACTCTCGTCGGAGACCCAGTACTTC.